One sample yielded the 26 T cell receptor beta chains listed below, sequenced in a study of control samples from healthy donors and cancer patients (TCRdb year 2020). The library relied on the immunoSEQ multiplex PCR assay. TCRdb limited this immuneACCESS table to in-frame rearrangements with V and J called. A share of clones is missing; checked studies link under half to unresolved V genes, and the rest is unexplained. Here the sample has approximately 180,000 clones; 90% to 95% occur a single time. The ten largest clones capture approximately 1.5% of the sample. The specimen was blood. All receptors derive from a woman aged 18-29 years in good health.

Here the CDR3 DNA reads TGCGCCAGCAGCCAAAGCGGACTAGCGGAGACCCAGTACTTC. It translates to CASSQSGLAETQYF. The rearrangement links TRBV5-1 to TRBJ2-5, with TRBD2 matching over 9 bases. V shed 4 bases, J shed 5 bases, and the junction held 6 bases outside the gene matches. Germline V gene sequence: CDR1 SGHRS, CDR2 YFSETQ. The CDR3 totals 14 residues.

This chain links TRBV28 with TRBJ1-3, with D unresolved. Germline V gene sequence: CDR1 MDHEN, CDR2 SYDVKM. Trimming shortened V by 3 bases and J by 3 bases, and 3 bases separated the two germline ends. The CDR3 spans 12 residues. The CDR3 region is CASSLYGNTIYF. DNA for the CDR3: TGTGCCAGCAGTTTGTATGGAAACACCATATATTTT.

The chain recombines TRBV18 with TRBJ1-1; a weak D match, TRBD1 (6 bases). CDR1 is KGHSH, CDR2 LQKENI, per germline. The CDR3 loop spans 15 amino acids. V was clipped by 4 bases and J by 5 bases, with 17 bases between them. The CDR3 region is CASSRVFRGTTEAFF. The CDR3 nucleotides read TGTGCCAGCTCACGAGTGTTCAGGGGAACAACTGAAGCTTTCTTT.

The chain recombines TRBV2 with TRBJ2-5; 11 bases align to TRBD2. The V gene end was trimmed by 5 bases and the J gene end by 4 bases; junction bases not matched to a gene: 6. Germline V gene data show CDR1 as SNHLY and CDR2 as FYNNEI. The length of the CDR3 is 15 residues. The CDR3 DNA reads TGTGCCAGCAGTCTCACTAGCGGGAGTGGAGAGACCCAGTACTTC. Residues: CASSLTSGSGETQYF.

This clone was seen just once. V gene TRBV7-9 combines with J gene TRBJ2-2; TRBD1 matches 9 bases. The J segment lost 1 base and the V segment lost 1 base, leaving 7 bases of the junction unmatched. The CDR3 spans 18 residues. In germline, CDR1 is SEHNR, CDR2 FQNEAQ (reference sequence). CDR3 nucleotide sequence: TGTGCCAGCAGCTTAGTCGGTCGACAGGGGGTGAACACCGGGGAGCTGTTTTTT. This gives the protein CASSLVGRQGVNTGELFF.

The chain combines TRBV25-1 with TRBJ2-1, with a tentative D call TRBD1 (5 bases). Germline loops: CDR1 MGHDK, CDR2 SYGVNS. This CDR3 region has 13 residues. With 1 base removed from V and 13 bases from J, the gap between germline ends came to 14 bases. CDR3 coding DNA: TGTGCCAGCAGTGAATTAATCCCAGGGATACAGTTCTTC. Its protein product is CASSELIPGIQFF.

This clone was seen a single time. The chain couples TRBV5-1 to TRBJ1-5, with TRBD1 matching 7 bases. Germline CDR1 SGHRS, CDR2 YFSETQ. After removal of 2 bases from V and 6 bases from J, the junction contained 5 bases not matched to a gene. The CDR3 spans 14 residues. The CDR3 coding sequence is TGCGCCAGCAGCTTCGGGACAGAGGGTCAGCCCCAGCATTTT. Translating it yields CASSFGTEGQPQHF.

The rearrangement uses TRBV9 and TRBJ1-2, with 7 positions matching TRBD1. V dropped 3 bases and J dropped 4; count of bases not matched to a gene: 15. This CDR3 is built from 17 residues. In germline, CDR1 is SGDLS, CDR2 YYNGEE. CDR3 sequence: CASSETGQNDLLYGYTF. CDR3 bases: TGTGCCAGCAGCGAAACGGGACAGAACGACCTGCTCTATGGCTACACCTTC.

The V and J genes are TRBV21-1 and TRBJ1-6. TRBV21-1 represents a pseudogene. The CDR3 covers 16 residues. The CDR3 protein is CASSPRAEGGGSPLHF. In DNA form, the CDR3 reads TGTGCCAGCAGCCCCCGAGCGGAGGGGGGTGGTTCACCCCTCCACTTT.

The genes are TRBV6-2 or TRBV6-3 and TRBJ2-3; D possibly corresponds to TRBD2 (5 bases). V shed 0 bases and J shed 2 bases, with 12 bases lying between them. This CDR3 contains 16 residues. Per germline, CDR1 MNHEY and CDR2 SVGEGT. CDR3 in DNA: TGTGCCAGCAGTTACTCGATAAGTCGGGACACAGATACGCAGTATTTT. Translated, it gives CASSYSISRDTDTQYF.

CDR3: CASSPRGKGHTEAFF. The CDR3 bases are TGTGCCAGCAGCCCCCGGGGAAAGGGGCACACTGAAGCTTTCTTT. This chain links TRBV9 with TRBJ1-1; D might be TRBD1 (5 bases). CDR1 is SGDLS, CDR2 YYNGEE, per germline. Trimming pared 4 bases from V and 3 bases from J, leaving 16 bases between. The CDR3 runs 15 residues.

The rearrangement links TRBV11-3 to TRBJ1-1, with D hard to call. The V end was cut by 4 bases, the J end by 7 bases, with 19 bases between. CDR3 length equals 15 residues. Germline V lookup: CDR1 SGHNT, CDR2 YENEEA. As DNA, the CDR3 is TGTGCCAGCAGCTCCCCCGAGGACGCTGGTAGTGAAGCTTTCTTT. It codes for CASSSPEDAGSEAFF.

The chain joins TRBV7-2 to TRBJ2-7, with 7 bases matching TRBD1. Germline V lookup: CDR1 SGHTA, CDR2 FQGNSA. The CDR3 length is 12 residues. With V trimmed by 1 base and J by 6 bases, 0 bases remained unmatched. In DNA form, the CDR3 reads TGTGCCAGCAGCTTAGGGACAGGCGAGCAGTACTTC. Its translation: CASSLGTGEQYF. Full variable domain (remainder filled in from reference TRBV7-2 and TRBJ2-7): GAGVSQSPSNKVTEKGKDVELRCDPISGHTALYWYRQSLGQGLEFLIYFQGNSAPDKSGLPSDRFSAERTGGSVSTLTIQRTQQEDSAVYLCASSLGTGEQYFGPGTRLTVT.

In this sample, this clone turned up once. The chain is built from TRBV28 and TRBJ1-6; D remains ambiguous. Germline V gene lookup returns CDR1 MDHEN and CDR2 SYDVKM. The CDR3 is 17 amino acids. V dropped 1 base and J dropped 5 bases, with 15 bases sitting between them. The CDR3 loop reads CASSLFLISLHNSPLHF. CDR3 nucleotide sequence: TGTGCCAGCAGTTTATTTCTGATCTCGCTCCATAATTCACCCCTCCACTTT.

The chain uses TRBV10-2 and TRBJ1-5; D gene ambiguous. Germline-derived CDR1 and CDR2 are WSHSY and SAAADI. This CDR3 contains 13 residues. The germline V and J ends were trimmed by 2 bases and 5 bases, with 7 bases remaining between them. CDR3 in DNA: TGCGCCAGCAGTGAGGGCAGTGATCAGCCCCAGCATTTT. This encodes CASSEGSDQPQHF.

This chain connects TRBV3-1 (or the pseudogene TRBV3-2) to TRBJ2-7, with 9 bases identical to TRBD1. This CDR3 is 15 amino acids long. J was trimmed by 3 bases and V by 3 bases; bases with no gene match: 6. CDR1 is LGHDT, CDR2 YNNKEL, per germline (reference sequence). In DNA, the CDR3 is TGTGCCAGCAGCCAGATTGGGGACAGGGACTACGAGCAGTACTTC. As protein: CASSQIGDRDYEQYF.

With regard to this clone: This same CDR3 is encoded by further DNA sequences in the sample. CDR3 residues: CASSYGQGYTEAFF. CDR3 nucleotide sequence: TGTGCCAGCAGTTACGGGCAGGGGTACACTGAAGCTTTCTTT. The chain uses TRBV6-5 and TRBJ1-1, with D possibly matching TRBD1 (6 bases). CDR1 is MNHEY and CDR2 is SVGAGI in the germline V gene. The CDR3 length is 14 residues. V was cut by 2 bases and J by 3 bases, with 10 bases left in between.

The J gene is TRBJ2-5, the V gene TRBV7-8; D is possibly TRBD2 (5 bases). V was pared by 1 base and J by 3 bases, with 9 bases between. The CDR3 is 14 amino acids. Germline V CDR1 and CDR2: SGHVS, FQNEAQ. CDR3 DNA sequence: TGTGCCAGCAGCTTAGTTGAGGGAGAAGAGACCCAGTACTTC. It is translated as CASSLVEGEETQYF.

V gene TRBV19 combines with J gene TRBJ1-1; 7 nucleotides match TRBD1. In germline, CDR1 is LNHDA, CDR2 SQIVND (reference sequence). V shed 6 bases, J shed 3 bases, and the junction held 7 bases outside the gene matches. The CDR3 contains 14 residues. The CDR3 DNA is TGTGCCAGTAGCCACCCGACAGGGTACACTGAAGCTTTCTTT. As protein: CASSHPTGYTEAFF.

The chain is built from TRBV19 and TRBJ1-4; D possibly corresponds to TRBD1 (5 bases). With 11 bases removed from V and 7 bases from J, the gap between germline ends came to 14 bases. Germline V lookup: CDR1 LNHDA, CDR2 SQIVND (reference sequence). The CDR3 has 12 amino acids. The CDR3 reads CASGGRAEKLFF. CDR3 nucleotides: TGTGCCTCCGGAGGCAGGGCTGAAAAACTGTTTTTT.

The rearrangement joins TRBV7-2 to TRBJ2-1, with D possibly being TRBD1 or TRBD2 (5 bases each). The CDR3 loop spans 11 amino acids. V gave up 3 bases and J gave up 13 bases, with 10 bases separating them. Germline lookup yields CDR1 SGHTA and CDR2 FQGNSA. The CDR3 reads CASSLRGTQFF. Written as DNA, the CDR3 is TGTGCCAGCAGCTTGAGGGGAACTCAGTTCTTC. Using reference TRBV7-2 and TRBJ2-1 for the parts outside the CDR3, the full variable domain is GAGVSQSPSNKVTEKGKDVELRCDPISGHTALYWYRQSLGQGLEFLIYFQGNSAPDKSGLPSDRFSAERTGGSVSTLTIQRTQQEDSAVYLCASSLRGTQFFGPGTRLTVL.

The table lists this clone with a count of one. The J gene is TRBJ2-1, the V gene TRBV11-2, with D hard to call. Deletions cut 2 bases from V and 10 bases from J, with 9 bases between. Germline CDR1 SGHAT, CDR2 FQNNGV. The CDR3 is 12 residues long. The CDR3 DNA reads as TGTGCCAGCAGCTTATTTGGCGAAGAGCAGTTCTTC. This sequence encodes CASSLFGEEQFF.

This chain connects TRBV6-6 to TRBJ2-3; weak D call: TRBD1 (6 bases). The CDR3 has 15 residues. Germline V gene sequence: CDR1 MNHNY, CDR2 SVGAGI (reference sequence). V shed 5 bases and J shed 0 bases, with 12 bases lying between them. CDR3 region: CASSPLGGSTDTQYF. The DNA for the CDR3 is TGTGCCAGCAGTCCCCTAGGGGGAAGCACAGATACGCAGTATTTT.

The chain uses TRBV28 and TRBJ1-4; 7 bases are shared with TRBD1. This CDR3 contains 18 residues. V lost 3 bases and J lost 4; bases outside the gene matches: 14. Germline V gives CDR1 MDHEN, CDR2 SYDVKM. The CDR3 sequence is CASSFHHDRVRSNEKLFF. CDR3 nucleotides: TGTGCCAGCAGTTTCCACCACGACAGGGTTCGGAGTAATGAAAAACTGTTTTTT.

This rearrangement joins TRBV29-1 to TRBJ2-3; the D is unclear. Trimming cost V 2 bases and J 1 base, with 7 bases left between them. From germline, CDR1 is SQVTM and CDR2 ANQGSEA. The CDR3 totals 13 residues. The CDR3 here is CSVEQPGTDTQYF. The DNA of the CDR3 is TGCAGCGTTGAACAACCCGGCACAGATACGCAGTATTTT.

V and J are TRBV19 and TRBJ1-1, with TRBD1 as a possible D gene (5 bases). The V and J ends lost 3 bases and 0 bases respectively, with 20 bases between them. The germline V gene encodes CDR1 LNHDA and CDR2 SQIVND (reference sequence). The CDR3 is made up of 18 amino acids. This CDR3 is CASSILPGRAGLNTEAFF. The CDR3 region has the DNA TGTGCCAGTAGTATTCTCCCAGGTCGGGCAGGGCTGAACACTGAAGCTTTCTTT. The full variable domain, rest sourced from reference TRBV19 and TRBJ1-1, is DGGITQSPKYLFRKEGQNVTLSCEQNLNHDAMYWYRQDPGQGLRLIYYSQIVNDFQKGDIAEGYSVSREKKESFPLTVTSAQKNPTAFYLCASSILPGRAGLNTEAFFGQGTRLTVV.